The 25 T cell receptor beta chains listed next were all sequenced from one sample in a study of Tregs in tolerant kidney transplant recipients. Recipients received nonmyeloablative bone marrow transplants from related graft donors, with transient mixed chimerism. Clones were read by immunoSEQ multiplex PCR, and TCRdb kept only the in-frame ones, dropping some. The sample contains about 64,000 clones, more than 75% of which appear only once. The sample consisted of CD4+ T cells from blood (PBMCs), taken 6 months after the transplant. The receptors come from a human patient who received a combined kidney and bone marrow transplant. Part of the T cell pool may stem from the graft donor.

The rearrangement joins TRBV5-1 to TRBJ2-3; 8 nucleotides match TRBD2. Trimming took 1 base from V and 0 from J; bases not matched to a gene: 4. Germline CDR1 is SGHRS and CDR2 is YFSETQ. This CDR3 is 16 amino acids long. CDR3 in DNA: TGCGCCAGCAGCTTGACCAGCGGGGGTAGCACAGATACGCAGTATTTT. It yields the protein CASSLTSGGSTDTQYF. The full variable domain, its missing parts supplied by reference TRBV5-1 and TRBJ2-3, is KAGVTQTPRYLIKTRGQQVTLSCSPISGHRSVSWYQQTPGQGLQFLFEYFSETQRNKGNFPGRFSGRQFSNSRSEMNVSTLELGDSALYLCASSLTSGGSTDTQYFGPGTRLTVL.

The chain has TRBV30 and TRBJ1-4; D uncertain. There are 12 residues in the CDR3. Germline V lookup: CDR1 GTSNPN, CDR2 SVGIG (reference sequence). V shed 0 bases and J shed 8 bases, with 7 bases lying between them. This chain's CDR3 is CAWSVYGEKLFF. In nucleotides, the CDR3 is TGTGCCTGGAGTGTTTACGGGGAAAAACTGTTTTTT.

The chain uses TRBV6-6 and TRBJ2-3; 10 bases align to TRBD2. The CDR3 runs 15 residues. Germline V lookup: CDR1 MNHNY, CDR2 SVGAGI (reference sequence). The V and J ends lost 6 bases and 6 bases, in that order; junction bases with no gene match: 9. CDR3 loop: CASRPLAGVWDTQYF. CDR3 coding DNA: TGTGCCAGCAGACCCCTAGCGGGGGTTTGGGATACGCAGTATTTT.

The chain carries TRBV4-1 and TRBJ2-3; TRBD2 matches 10 bases. The CDR3 has 17 residues. Germline V CDR1 and CDR2: MGHRA, YSYEKL. V lost 4 bases to trimming and J lost 0 bases; unmatched junction nucleotides: 7. In nucleotides, the CDR3 is TGCGCCAGCAGCCTCGGTCTAGCGGGAGTAAGCACAGATACGCAGTATTTT. Translation: CASSLGLAGVSTDTQYF.

J is TRBJ1-2 and V is TRBV19, with TRBD1 identical over 7 bases. Germline-derived CDR1 and CDR2 are LNHDA and SQIVND (reference sequence). This CDR3 is 13 amino acids long. With 6 bases clipped from V and 8 bases from J, the junction kept 9 bases outside the gene matches. DNA of the CDR3: TGTGCCAGTAGACAGGGACAGTTTTACGGCTACACCTTC. Its protein is CASRQGQFYGYTF. Complete variable domain (other parts from reference TRBV19 and TRBJ1-2): DGGITQSPKYLFRKEGQNVTLSCEQNLNHDAMYWYRQDPGQGLRLIYYSQIVNDFQKGDIAEGYSVSREKKESFPLTVTSAQKNPTAFYLCASRQGQFYGYTFGSGTRLTVV.

For this clone: One end of the junction fails to match germline, which may point to a read error. The rearrangement links TRBV27 to TRBJ2-7, with D possibly matching TRBD2 (5 bases). The germline V gene has CDR1 MNHEY and CDR2 SMNVEV (reference sequence). The CDR3 is made up of 13 amino acids. The CDR3 reads CASSLWEPPLLFF. CDR3 nucleotides: TGTGCCAGCAGTTTATGGGAGCCCCCCTTGCTATTTTTC.

The chain carries TRBV21-1 and TRBJ2-4; the table's D call TRBD1 went unverified against the DNA. TRBV21-1 is a recognized pseudogene. The CDR3 is made up of 16 amino acids. The CDR3 region is CASSNTGILAKNIQYF. The DNA of the CDR3 is TGTGCCAGCAGCAACACAGGGATTCTAGCCAAAAACATTCAGTACTTC.

This rearrangement joins TRBV5-1 to TRBJ2-6, with D perhaps matching TRBD1 (6 bases). V was pared by 6 bases and J by 2 bases, with 18 bases between. Looked up from germline, CDR1 is SGHRS and CDR2 is YFSETQ. This CDR3 comprises 17 residues. CDR3 region: CASNPGQPLTGANVLTF. In DNA form, the CDR3 reads TGCGCCAGCAACCCGGGACAACCCCTGACTGGGGCCAACGTCCTGACTTTC.

With regard to this clone: A read error is likely, as this CDR3 ends without the conserved phenylalanine or tryptophan. The DNA for the CDR3 is TGTGCCATCAGTGAGACTGGACAGGGCTACGAGCAGTACCTC. Translating gives CAISETGQGYEQYL. This rearrangement joins TRBV10-3 to TRBJ2-7, with 8 bases aligning to TRBD1. V shed 2 bases and J 3 bases; nucleotides not matched to a gene: 3. The CDR3 is made up of 14 amino acids. CDR1 and CDR2 (germline): ENHRY, SYGVKD.

This sequence joins TRBV6-6 and TRBJ2-5, with TRBD2 matching 8 bases. The trim removed 10 bases at V and 0 bases at J, leaving 10 bases unmatched. CDR3 length equals 15 residues. Per germline, CDR1 MNHNY and CDR2 SVGAGI (reference sequence). CDR3 coding DNA: TGTGCCACCTCCGGGCGGGAGGCCCACCAAGAGACCCAGTACTTC. As protein: CATSGREAHQETQYF.

This clone was observed a handful of times. This chain joins TRBV18 and TRBJ2-2; 8 nucleotides match TRBD1. Trimming took 0 bases from V and 1 from J; bases not matched to a gene: 1. The CDR3 length is 16 residues. Germline V gives CDR1 KGHSH, CDR2 LQKENI. CDR3 DNA sequence: TGTGCCAGCTCACCACCCGGGACAGGGAACACCGGGGAGCTGTTTTTT. Amino acids: CASSPPGTGNTGELFF. The full variable domain, its missing parts supplied by reference TRBV18 and TRBJ2-2, is NAGVMQNPRHLVRRRGQEARLRCSPMKGHSHVYWYRQLPEEGLKFMVYLQKENIIDESGMPKERFSAEFPKEGPSILRIQQVVRGDSAAYFCASSPPGTGNTGELFFGEGSRLTVL.

The chain carries TRBV12-5 and TRBJ2-1; 8 positions match TRBD2. V lost 0 bases to trimming and J lost 3 bases; unmatched junction nucleotides: 10. The CDR3 extends over 18 amino acids. The V gene's germline CDR1 is LGHNT and CDR2 FRNRAP. This CDR3 is CASGLVRGGLGYYNEQFF. CDR3 DNA: TGTGCTAGTGGTTTGGTACGTGGGGGACTAGGCTACTACAATGAGCAGTTCTTC.

The chain links TRBV14 to TRBJ2-5, with a weak D call TRBD1 (5 bases). Trimming left V 8 bases short and J 2 bases short, with 18 bases between. This CDR3 is 15 amino acids long. Germline V gene sequence: CDR1 SGHDN, CDR2 FVKESK. CDR3 nucleotide sequence: TGTGCCAGCGGCTCCGCAGGGATCGGGCAAGAGACCCAGTACTTC. Protein product: CASGSAGIGQETQYF.

The J gene is TRBJ2-3, the V gene TRBV9, with D maybe TRBD2 (7 bases). CDR1 SGDLS and CDR2 YYNGEE come from the germline V gene. Trimming stripped 0 bases from V and 1 base from J, with 12 bases between. The CDR3 covers 16 residues. The CDR3 DNA sequence: TGTGCCAGCAGCGTAGAGGGGGGGGTGGGCACAGATACGCAGTATTTT. Translating it yields CASSVEGGVGTDTQYF. The complete variable domain, with remaining parts taken from reference TRBV9 and TRBJ2-3, reads DSGVTQTPKHLITATGQRVTLRCSPRSGDLSVYWYQQSLDQGLQFLIQYYNGEERAKGNILERFSAQQFPDLHSELNLSSLELGDSALYFCASSVEGGVGTDTQYFGPGTRLTVL.

The rearrangement uses TRBV19 and TRBJ1-1; 7 positions agree with TRBD1. The V segment lost 3 bases and the J segment 4 bases; nucleotides outside the gene matches: 8. The germline V gene has CDR1 LNHDA and CDR2 SQIVND (reference sequence). This CDR3 is 15 amino acids long. Written as DNA, the CDR3 is TGTGCCAGTAGTATCCGACAGGGTGTAGTCACTGAAGCTTTCTTT. Translating gives CASSIRQGVVTEAFF.

CDR3 bases: TGTGCCAGCTCACCTCAGGGCAGTAATGGCTACACCTTC. Translation: CASSPQGSNGYTF. The rearrangement joins TRBV18 to TRBJ1-2, with TRBD1 as a possible D gene (5 bases). The germline V gene encodes CDR1 KGHSH and CDR2 LQKENI. V dropped 3 bases and J dropped 6 bases, with 11 bases sitting between them. The CDR3 totals 13 residues.

This clone has just one count. The V gene is TRBV4-2, the J gene TRBJ2-5, with 8 bases fitting TRBD1. Per germline, CDR1 LGHNA and CDR2 YNFKEQ. This CDR3 spans 17 amino acids. V lost 0 bases and J lost 5; bases outside the gene matches: 11. As DNA, the CDR3 is TGTGCCAGCAGCCAAGATCGGTCCAGGGGGCAGGTGGAGACCCAGTACTTC. Translating it yields CASSQDRSRGQVETQYF.

V usage is TRBV7-2 and J usage is TRBJ2-3; TRBD2 aligns across 8 bases. CDR1 and CDR2 (germline): SGHTA, FQGNSA. J lost 5 bases, V lost 5 bases, and 12 bases had no gene match. The CDR3 totals 16 residues. In DNA form, the CDR3 reads TGTGCCAGCAGCATCGGACTAGCCCCTGCGGGAGATACGCAGTATTTT. As protein: CASSIGLAPAGDTQYF.

Comment on this clone: Within the sample, other DNA sequences also encode this same CDR3. This sequence joins TRBV28 and TRBJ1-6, with D perhaps matching TRBD1 (5 bases). The CDR3 runs 15 residues. Germline CDR1 reads MDHEN; CDR2 reads SYDVKM. Trimming left V 2 bases short and J 3 bases short, with 8 bases between. Written as DNA, the CDR3 is TGTGCCAGCAGTTTAGATCAGGGCTATAATTCACCCCTCCACTTT. It translates to CASSLDQGYNSPLHF.

This chain connects TRBV5-1 to TRBJ2-1, with 9 bases that match TRBD1. CDR1 SGHRS and CDR2 YFSETQ come from the germline V gene. The CDR3 length is 17 residues. Losses at the gene ends were 0 bases for V and 3 bases for J; bases not matched to a gene: 7. CDR3 region: CASSLVDRGSHYNEQFF. In nucleotides, the CDR3 is TGCGCCAGCAGCTTGGTGGACAGGGGTTCCCACTACAATGAGCAGTTCTTC. The whole variable domain, remainder taken from reference TRBV5-1 and TRBJ2-1, is KAGVTQTPRYLIKTRGQQVTLSCSPISGHRSVSWYQQTPGQGLQFLFEYFSETQRNKGNFPGRFSGRQFSNSRSEMNVSTLELGDSALYLCASSLVDRGSHYNEQFFGPGTRLTVL.

The V and J genes are TRBV5-4 and TRBJ2-7; D gene uncertain. Germline V gene lookup returns CDR1 SGHNT and CDR2 YYREEE (reference sequence). The CDR3 consists of 13 residues. V lost 2 bases, J lost 3 bases, and 9 bases lay in between. CDR3 coding DNA: TGTGCCAGCAGCTTATCTCCGGGCTACGAGCAGTACTTC. Translated, it gives CASSLSPGYEQYF.

This chain links TRBV4-2 with TRBJ1-2; 10 bases map to TRBD1. CDR1 LGHNA and CDR2 YNFKEQ come from the germline V gene. This CDR3 has 15 residues. J lost 5 bases, V lost 0 bases, and 3 bases had no gene match. CDR3 nucleotide sequence: TGTGCCAGCAGCCAAGATCAGGGACAGGGGTATGGCTACACCTTC. Encoded protein: CASSQDQGQGYGYTF.

The V call is TRBV4-3, the J call TRBJ2-7; 7 nucleotides line up with TRBD2. The germline CDR1 and CDR2 sequences are LGHNA and YSLEER. This CDR3 has 15 residues. V lost 4 bases and J lost 5; bases outside the gene matches: 11. In nucleotides, the CDR3 is TGCGCCAGCAGCCGTTGGGGGGGGAGATCCCACGAGCAGTACTTC. Its protein is CASSRWGGRSHEQYF.

This clone is a singleton in its sample. For the CDR3, the DNA is TGTGCTAGTGGACAGGGAGTTGGCGATCAGCCCCAGCATTTT. Translated, it gives CASGQGVGDQPQHF. The gene calls are TRBV12-5 and TRBJ1-5; possibly TRBD1 for D (6 bases). V was clipped by 6 bases and J by 5 bases, with 14 bases between them. CDR1 LGHNT and CDR2 FRNRAP come from the germline V gene. CDR3 length: 14 residues.

Only a few counts were recorded for this clone. This chain links TRBV5-1 with TRBJ1-3; D call uncertain. V lost 7 bases to trimming and J lost 0 bases, with 2 bases between them. This CDR3 spans 11 amino acids. Germline V gene data show CDR1 as SGHRS and CDR2 as YFSETQ. CDR3 loop: CASRSGNTIYF. CDR3 DNA: TGCGCCAGCCGCTCTGGAAACACCATATATTTT.